Many counts were recorded for the clone carrying this T cell receptor (beta chain). Other DNA sequences from this sample encode an identical CDR3 as well. The donors were all Caucasian adults (living in Nashville, Tennessee). With V trimmed by 4 bases and J by 4 bases, 8 bases remained unmatched. This CDR3 spans 15 amino acids. The germline V gene has CDR1 SGHAT and CDR2 FQNNGV. The data were obtained in a study of shared clonotypes between healthy human individuals. This table comes from immunoSEQ multiplex PCR, and its TCRdb copy is limited to in-frame clones, with some not included. This sample yields 470,000 or so clones, of which roughly 80% are seen a single time; roughly 13% belongs to the top ten.

This chain links TRBV11-2 with TRBJ2-7; TRBD2 agrees at 9 bases. Material for sequencing was PBMCs. The source is a woman aged 40-49 years in good health. Some clones in this sample may be carry-over from other donors' samples. As DNA, the CDR3 is TGTGCCAGCAGCTCGGGACTAGCAGAAAATTACGAGCAGTACTTC. Its translation: CASSSGLAENYEQYF.